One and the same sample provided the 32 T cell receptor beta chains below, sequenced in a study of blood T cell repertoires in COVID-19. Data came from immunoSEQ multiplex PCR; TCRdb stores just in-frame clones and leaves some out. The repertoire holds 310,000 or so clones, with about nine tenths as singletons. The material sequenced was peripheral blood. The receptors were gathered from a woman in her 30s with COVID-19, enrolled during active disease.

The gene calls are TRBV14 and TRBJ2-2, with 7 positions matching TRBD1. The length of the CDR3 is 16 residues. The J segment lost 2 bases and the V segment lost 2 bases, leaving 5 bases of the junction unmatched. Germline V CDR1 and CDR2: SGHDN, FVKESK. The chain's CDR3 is CASSQLGQQNTGELFF. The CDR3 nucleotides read TGTGCCAGCAGCCAACTGGGACAGCAAAACACCGGGGAGCTGTTTTTT.

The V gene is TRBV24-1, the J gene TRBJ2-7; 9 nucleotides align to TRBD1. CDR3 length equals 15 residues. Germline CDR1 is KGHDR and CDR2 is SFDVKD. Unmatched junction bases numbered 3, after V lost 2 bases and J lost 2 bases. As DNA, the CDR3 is TGTGCCACCAGTGATTCCGGACAGGGGACCTACGAGCAGTACTTC. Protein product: CATSDSGQGTYEQYF.

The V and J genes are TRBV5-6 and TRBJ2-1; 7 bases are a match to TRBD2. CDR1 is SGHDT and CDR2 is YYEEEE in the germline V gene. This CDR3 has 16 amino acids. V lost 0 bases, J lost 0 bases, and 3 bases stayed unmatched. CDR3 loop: CASSLEAGISYNEQFF. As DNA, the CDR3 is TGTGCCAGCAGCTTGGAAGCGGGAATCTCCTACAATGAGCAGTTCTTC.

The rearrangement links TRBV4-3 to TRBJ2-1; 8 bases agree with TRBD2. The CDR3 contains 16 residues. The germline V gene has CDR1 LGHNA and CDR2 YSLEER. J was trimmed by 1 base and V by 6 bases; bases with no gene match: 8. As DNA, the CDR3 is TGCGCCAGCAGTCCCCGGAGCGGGAGTTCCTACAATGAGCAGTTCTTC. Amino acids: CASSPRSGSSYNEQFF.

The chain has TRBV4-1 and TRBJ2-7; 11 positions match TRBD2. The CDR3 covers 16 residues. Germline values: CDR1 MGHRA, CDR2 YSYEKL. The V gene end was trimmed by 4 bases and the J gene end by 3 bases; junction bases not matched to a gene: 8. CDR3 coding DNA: TGCGCCAGCAGCCGCCTAACTAGCGGGGGACTCTACGAGCAGTACTTC. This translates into CASSRLTSGGLYEQYF.

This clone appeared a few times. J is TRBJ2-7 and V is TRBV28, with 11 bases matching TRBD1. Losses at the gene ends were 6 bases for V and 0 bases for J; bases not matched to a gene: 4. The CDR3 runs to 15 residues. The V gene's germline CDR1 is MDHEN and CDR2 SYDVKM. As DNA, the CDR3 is TGTGCCAGCAGCCCCGGGACAGGGGGCTCCTACGAGCAGTACTTC. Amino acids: CASSPGTGGSYEQYF.

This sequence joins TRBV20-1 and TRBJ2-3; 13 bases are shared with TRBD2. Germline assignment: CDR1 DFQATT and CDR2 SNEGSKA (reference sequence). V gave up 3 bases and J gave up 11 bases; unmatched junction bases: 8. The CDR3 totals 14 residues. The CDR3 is CSASSLAGGLKQYF. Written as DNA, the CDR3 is TGCAGTGCTAGTTCACTAGCGGGAGGGCTGAAGCAGTATTTT.

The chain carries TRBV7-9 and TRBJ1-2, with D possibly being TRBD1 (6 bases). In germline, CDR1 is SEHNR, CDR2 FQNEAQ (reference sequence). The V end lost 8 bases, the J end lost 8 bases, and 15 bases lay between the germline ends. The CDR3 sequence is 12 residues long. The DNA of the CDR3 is TGTGCCAGCTGGACAGCCAAGAGAGGCTACACCTTC. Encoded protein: CASWTAKRGYTF.

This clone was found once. The CDR3 here is CASSTSGRSNQPQHF. In nucleotides, the CDR3 is TGTGCCAGCAGCACCTCAGGGCGTAGCAATCAGCCCCAGCATTTT. This sequence joins TRBV9 and TRBJ1-5, with a weak D call TRBD1 (5 bases). Germline CDR1 reads SGDLS; CDR2 reads YYNGEE. V lost 4 bases and J 0 bases, leaving 11 bases between the germline ends. The CDR3 is made up of 15 amino acids.

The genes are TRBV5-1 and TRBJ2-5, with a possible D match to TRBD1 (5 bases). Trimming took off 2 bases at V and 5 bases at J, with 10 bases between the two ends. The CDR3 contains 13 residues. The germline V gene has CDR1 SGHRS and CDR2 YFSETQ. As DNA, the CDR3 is TGCGCCAGCAGCTTCAGGGCCGGGGAGACCCAGTACTTC. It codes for CASSFRAGETQYF.

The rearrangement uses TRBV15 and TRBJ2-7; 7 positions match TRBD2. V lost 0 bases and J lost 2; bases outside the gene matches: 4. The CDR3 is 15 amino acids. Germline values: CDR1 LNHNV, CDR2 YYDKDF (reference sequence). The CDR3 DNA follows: TGTGCCACCAGCAGAGAGGGGAGGGGAACCTACGAGCAGTACTTC. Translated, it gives CATSREGRGTYEQYF. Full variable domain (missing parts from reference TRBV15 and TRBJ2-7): DAMVIQNPRYQVTQFGKPVTLSCSQTLNHNVMYWYQQKSSQAPKLLFHYYDKDFNNEADTPDNFQSRRPNTSFCFLDIRSPGLGDTAMYLCATSREGRGTYEQYFGPGTRLTVT.

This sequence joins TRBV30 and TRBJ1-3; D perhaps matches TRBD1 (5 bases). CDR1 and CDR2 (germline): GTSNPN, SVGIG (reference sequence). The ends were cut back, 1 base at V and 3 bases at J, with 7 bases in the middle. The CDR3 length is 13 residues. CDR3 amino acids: CAWSATVGNTIYF. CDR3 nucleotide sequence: TGTGCCTGGAGTGCGACAGTTGGAAACACCATATATTTT. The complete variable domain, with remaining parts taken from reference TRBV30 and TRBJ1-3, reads SQTIHQWPATLVQPVGSPLSLECTVEGTSNPNLYWYRQAAGRGLQLLFYSVGIGQISSEVPQNLSASRPQDRQFILSSKKLLLSDSGFYLCAWSATVGNTIYFGEGSWLTVV.

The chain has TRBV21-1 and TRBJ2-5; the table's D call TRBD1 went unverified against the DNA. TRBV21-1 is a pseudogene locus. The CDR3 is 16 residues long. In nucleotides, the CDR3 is TGTGCCAGCAGCACCGAGACCGGGACAGTCCAAGAGACCCAGTACTTC. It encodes CASSTETGTVQETQYF.

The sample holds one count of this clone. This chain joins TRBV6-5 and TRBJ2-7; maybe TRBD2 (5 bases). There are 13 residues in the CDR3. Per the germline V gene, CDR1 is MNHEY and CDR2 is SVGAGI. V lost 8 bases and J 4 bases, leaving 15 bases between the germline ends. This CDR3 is CASAIGSLYEQYF. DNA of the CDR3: TGTGCCAGCGCGATTGGGAGTTTATACGAGCAGTACTTC.

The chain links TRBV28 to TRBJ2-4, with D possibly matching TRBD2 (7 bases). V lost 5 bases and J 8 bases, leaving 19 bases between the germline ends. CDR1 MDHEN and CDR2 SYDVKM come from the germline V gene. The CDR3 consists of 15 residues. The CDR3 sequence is CASSPLGGRDDIQYF. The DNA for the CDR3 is TGTGCCAGCAGTCCCTTGGGGGGGCGCGACGACATTCAGTACTTC.

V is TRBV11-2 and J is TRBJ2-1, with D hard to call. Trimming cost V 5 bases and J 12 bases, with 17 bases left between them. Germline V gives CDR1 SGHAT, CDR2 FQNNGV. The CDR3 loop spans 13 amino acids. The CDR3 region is CASSPPYDLGQFF. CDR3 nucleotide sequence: TGTGCCAGCAGCCCTCCATACGATCTAGGGCAGTTCTTC.

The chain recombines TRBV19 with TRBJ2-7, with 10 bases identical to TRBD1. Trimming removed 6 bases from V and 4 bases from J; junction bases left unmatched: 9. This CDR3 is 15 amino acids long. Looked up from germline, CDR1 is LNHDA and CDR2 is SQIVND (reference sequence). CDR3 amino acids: CASSAGTGDFYEQYF. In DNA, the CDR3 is TGTGCCAGTAGCGCCGGGACAGGGGATTTTTACGAGCAGTACTTC.

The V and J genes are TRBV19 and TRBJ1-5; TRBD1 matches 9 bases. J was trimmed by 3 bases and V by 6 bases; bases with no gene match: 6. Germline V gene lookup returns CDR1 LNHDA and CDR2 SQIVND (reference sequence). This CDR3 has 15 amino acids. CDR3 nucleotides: TGTGCCAGTAGCGTACAGGGGGCATTCAATCAGCCCCAGCATTTT. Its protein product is CASSVQGAFNQPQHF.

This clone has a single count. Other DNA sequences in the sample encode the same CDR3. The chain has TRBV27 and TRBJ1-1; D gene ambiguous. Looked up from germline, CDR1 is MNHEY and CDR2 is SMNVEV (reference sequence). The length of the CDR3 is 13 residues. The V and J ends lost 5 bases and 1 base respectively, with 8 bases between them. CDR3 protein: CASSLGRNTEAFF. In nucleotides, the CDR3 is TGTGCCAGCAGTCTTGGGAGGAACACTGAAGCTTTCTTT.

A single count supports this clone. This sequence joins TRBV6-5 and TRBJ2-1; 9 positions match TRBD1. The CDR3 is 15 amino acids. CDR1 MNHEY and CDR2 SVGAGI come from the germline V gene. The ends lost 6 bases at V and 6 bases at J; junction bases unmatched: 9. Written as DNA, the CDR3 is TGTGCCAGCAGCGAGACAGGGGGGCCGGGCAATGAGCAGTTCTTC. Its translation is CASSETGGPGNEQFF.

CDR3 sequence reads: CAISHAGAYEQYF. The CDR3, as DNA: TGTGCCATCAGTCACGCGGGAGCATACGAGCAGTACTTC. The chain carries TRBV10-3 and TRBJ2-7; 7 nucleotides line up with TRBD2. Trimming cost V 5 bases and J 4 bases; bases outside gene matches: 5. The CDR3 totals 13 residues. Germline values: CDR1 ENHRY, CDR2 SYGVKD.

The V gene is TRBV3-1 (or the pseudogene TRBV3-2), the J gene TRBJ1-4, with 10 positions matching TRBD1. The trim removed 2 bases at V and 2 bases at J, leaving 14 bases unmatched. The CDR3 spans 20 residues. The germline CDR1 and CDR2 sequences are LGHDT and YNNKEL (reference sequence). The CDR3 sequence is CASSQSLSSAGQGTNEKLFF. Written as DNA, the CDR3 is TGTGCCAGCAGCCAAAGTTTATCGTCTGCGGGACAGGGGACTAATGAAAAACTGTTTTTT.

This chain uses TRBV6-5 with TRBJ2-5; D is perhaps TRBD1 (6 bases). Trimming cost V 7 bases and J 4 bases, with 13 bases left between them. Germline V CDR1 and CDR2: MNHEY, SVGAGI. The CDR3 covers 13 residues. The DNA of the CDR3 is TGTGCCAGCACTGGGGGCTTGGGAGAGACCCAGTACTTC. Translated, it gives CASTGGLGETQYF.

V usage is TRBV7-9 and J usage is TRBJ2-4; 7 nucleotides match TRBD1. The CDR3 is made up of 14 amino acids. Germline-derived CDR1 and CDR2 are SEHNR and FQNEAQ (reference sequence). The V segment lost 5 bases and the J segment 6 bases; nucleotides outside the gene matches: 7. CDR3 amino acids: CASSTRTGLNIQYF. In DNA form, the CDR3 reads TGTGCCAGCAGCACGAGGACAGGACTAAACATTCAGTACTTC.

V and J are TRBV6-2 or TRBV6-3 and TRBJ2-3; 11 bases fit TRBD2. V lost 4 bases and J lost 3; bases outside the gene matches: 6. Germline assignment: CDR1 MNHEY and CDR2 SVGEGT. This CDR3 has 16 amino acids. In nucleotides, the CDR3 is TGTGCCAGCAGTTCCTATAGCGGGAGGGCGACAGATACGCAGTATTTT. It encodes CASSSYSGRATDTQYF.

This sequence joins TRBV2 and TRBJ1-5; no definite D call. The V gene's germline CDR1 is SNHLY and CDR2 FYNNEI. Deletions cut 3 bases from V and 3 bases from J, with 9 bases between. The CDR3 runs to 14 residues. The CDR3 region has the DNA TGTGCCAGCAGTGAGAGACATAACAATCAGCCCCAGCATTTT. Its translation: CASSERHNNQPQHF.

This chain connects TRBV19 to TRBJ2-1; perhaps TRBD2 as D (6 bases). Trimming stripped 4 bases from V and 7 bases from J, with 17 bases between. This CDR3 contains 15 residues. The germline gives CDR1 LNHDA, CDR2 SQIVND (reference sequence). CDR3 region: CASSTSDIRGNEQFF. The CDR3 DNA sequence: TGTGCCAGTAGTACTTCGGACATACGGGGGAATGAGCAGTTCTTC.

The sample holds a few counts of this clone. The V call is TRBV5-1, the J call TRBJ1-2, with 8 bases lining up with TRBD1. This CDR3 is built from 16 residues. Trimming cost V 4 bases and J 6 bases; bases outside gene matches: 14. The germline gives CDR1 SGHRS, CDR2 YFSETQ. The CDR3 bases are TGCGCCAGCAGCCAGGCTGGAATTGGGACAGGACATGGCTACACCTTC. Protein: CASSQAGIGTGHGYTF. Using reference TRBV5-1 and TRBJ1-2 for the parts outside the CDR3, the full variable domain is KAGVTQTPRYLIKTRGQQVTLSCSPISGHRSVSWYQQTPGQGLQFLFEYFSETQRNKGNFPGRFSGRQFSNSRSEMNVSTLELGDSALYLCASSQAGIGTGHGYTFGSGTRLTVV.

The CDR3 DNA follows: TGTGCCAGCAGCGCGGACAAGTCGGATACGCAGTATTTT. Protein product: CASSADKSDTQYF. This chain links TRBV5-4 with TRBJ2-3; perhaps TRBD1 as D (5 bases). V gave up 4 bases and J gave up 6 bases, with 12 bases separating them. This CDR3 is 13 amino acids long. Germline assignment: CDR1 SGHNT and CDR2 YYREEE (reference sequence).

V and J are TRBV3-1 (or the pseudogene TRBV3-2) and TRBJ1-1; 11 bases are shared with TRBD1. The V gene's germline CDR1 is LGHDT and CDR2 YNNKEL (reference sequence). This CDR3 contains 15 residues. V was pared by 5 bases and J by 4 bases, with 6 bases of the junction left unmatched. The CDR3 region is CASSSSDRGLTEAFF. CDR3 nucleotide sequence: TGTGCCAGCAGCTCTTCGGACAGGGGGCTCACTGAAGCTTTCTTT.

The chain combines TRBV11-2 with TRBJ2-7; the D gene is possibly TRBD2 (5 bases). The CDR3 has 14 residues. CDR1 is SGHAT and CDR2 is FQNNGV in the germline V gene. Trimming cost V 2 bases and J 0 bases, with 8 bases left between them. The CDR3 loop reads CASSLLRGSYEQYF. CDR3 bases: TGTGCCAGCAGCTTACTTCGGGGCTCCTACGAGCAGTACTTC.

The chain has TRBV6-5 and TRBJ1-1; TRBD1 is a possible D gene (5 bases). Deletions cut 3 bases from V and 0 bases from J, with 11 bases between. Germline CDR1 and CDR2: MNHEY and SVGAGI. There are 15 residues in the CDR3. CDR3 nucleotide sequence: TGTGCCAGCAGTTATTGGCGGGGCCTGAACACTGAAGCTTTCTTT. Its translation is CASSYWRGLNTEAFF.